This record concerns one T cell receptor beta chain sequence. Its antigen is unidentified. Germline V gene lookup returns CDR1 SNHLY and CDR2 FYNNEI. This CDR3 has 14 residues. Germline trimming cut 4 bases from V and 8 bases from J; bases unmatched to any gene: 4. This entry belongs to a study of T cell responses to AZD1222 COVID-19 vaccine. Study results and caveats: The reported proportion of spike-specific TCRs targeting unmutated variant regions was nearly half.

Only in-frame clones appear in the TCRdb table, and some are missing; sequencing was by immunoSEQ multiplex PCR. The data hold approximately 140,000 clones, with about 89% observed a single time. Sequenced material: peripheral blood, taken on day 0 of MenACWY control vaccination. The clonotype was recovered from an adult in good health. The chain recombines TRBV2 with TRBJ1-6, with 8 bases matching TRBD1. CDR3: CASSVGQAYSPLHF. The CDR3 DNA is TGTGCCAGCAGTGTGGGACAGGCCTATTCACCCCTCCACTTT. The full variable domain, with the rest looked up from reference TRBV2 and TRBJ1-6, is EPEVTQTPSHQVTQMGQEVILRCVPISNHLYFYWYRQILGQKVEFLVSFYNNEISEKSEIFDDQFSVERPDGSNFTLKIRSTKLEDSAMYFCASSVGQAYSPLHFGNGTRLTVT.